This T cell receptor (beta chain) was recorded in a study of CD8+CD57+ T cells in acquired aplastic anemia. At the level of the study: Recorded DNA amounts for sorted CD4+ and CD8+ cells had an average of 3.2 ug. For CD4+ cells, healthy donors had an average of roughly 9.8 million reads. Points from the study as a whole: Over 25 shared CD8+ CDR3s appeared highly expressed within patients' immunodominant clones. A significant difference in CD8+ Simpson's diversity between patients and controls was not found.

Germline values: CDR1 ENHRY, CDR2 SYGVKD. CDR3 length: 13 residues. Genomic DNA was employed as the template in profiling TCR beta VDJ and CDR3. TCRdb redid the calling of the reads with MiXCR, one entry per CDR3 protein. In the table there are about 220,000 distinct CDR3 sequences, about a third of which are singletons. This clonotype has only a few counts. Its antigen is not identified. At one boundary the junction diverges from the germline segment, which might be a read error. Sequencing input: sorted CD4+, CD8+, or CD8+CD57+ T cells (not recorded which) from PBMCs. This receptor was identified in a human donor in good health, serving as a control. V is TRBV10-3 and J is TRBJ1-1; a possible D gene is TRBD1 (5 bases). The CDR3 DNA reads as TGTGCCAGCAGTGAAGATAGGGGCACTGAAGCTTTCTTT. This encodes CASSEDRGTEAFF.